Each of the 14 T cell receptor beta chains below was sequenced from the same sample in a study of human thymus T cells. Surgeons resected thymus tissue during corrective heart surgery. Data came from immunoSEQ multiplex PCR; TCRdb stores just in-frame clones and leaves some out. Counted here are approximately 71,000 clones, over 85% occurring once; the ten biggest clones make up under 0.04%. The sequenced material came from thymus tissue. The source of these receptors is a girl under three years old with a congenital heart defect but otherwise immunologically healthy.

The rearrangement links TRBV7-9 to TRBJ2-7; no definite D call. The CDR3 spans 16 residues. Germline V lookup: CDR1 SEHNR, CDR2 FQNEAQ (reference sequence). The germline V and J ends were trimmed by 1 base and 4 bases, with 17 bases remaining between them. CDR3 sequence reads: CASSLGVSGNRYEQYF. In nucleotides, the CDR3 is TGTGCCAGCAGCTTAGGAGTGTCAGGTAATAGGTACGAGCAGTACTTC.

The V call is TRBV4-2, the J call TRBJ1-5; D might be TRBD1 (6 bases). The germline CDR1 and CDR2 sequences are LGHNA and YNFKEQ. This CDR3 region has 16 residues. Trimming stripped 3 bases from V and 3 bases from J, with 15 bases between. The CDR3 loop is CASSHRRDKDNQPQHF. CDR3 sequence (DNA): TGTGCCAGCAGCCACAGAAGGGACAAGGACAATCAGCCCCAGCATTTT.

The chain links TRBV27 to TRBJ1-1; tentative D call: TRBD1 (5 bases). The CDR3 is 13 residues long. V was trimmed by 2 bases and J by 1 base, leaving 5 bases between them. Germline CDR1 and CDR2: MNHEY and SMNVEV (reference sequence). CDR3 nucleotide sequence: TGTGCCAGCAGTTTACAGGGGAACACTGAAGCTTTCTTT. Translating gives CASSLQGNTEAFF.

In DNA form, the CDR3 reads TGTGCCAGCAGCTGGGCCTTGAGGAACTATGGCTACACCTTC. This translates into CASSWALRNYGYTF. The genes are TRBV5-6 and TRBJ1-2, with unresolved D. The V end was cut by 3 bases, the J end by 2 bases, with 11 bases between. The CDR3 is 14 amino acids. Germline CDR1 and CDR2: SGHDT and YYEEEE.

This clone was counted once. CDR3 loop: CASSASSNQPQHF. In DNA, the CDR3 is TGTGCCAGCAGCGCCAGTAGCAATCAGCCCCAGCATTTT. J is TRBJ1-5 and V is TRBV9; no reliable D call. The CDR3 covers 13 residues. Germline lookup yields CDR1 SGDLS and CDR2 YYNGEE. V shed 3 bases and J shed 0 bases, with 4 bases lying between them. Drawing the rest from reference TRBV9 and TRBJ1-5, the complete variable domain is DSGVTQTPKHLITATGQRVTLRCSPRSGDLSVYWYQQSLDQGLQFLIQYYNGEERAKGNILERFSAQQFPDLHSELNLSSLELGDSALYFCASSASSNQPQHFGDGTRLSIL.

The chain joins TRBV4-3 to TRBJ2-1; possible D gene TRBD2, 6 bases. Trimming removed 0 bases at V and 12 bases at J, with 27 bases between. Germline CDR1 is LGHNA and CDR2 is YSLEER. This CDR3 has 18 residues. CDR3 sequence (DNA): TGCGCCAGCAGCCAAGACCGGCAGAAAGCGGGTATGCGGGTGAGGCAGTTCTTC. Its translation is CASSQDRQKAGMRVRQFF.

The chain uses TRBV7-9 and TRBJ2-2; D unresolved. Germline CDR1 is SEHNR and CDR2 is FQNEAQ (reference sequence). The CDR3 is 16 residues long. Trimming left V 2 bases short and J 1 base short, with 11 bases between. CDR3 sequence: CASSLLPNENTGELFF. DNA for the CDR3: TGTGCCAGCAGCTTACTGCCTAACGAGAACACCGGGGAGCTGTTTTTT.

The chain recombines TRBV27 with TRBJ1-3, with D hard to call. Trimming left V 2 bases short and J 0 bases short, with 17 bases between. The CDR3 extends over 18 amino acids. Germline V gene lookup returns CDR1 MNHEY and CDR2 SMNVEV (reference sequence). The CDR3 loop is CASSLKSPFALSGNTIYF. CDR3 nucleotide sequence: TGTGCCAGCAGTTTAAAGTCCCCCTTTGCACTCTCTGGAAACACCATATATTTT.

The genes are TRBV5-4 and TRBJ1-4; D is undetermined. This CDR3 is 15 amino acids long. The V gene lost 0 bases and the J gene lost 0 bases, with 6 bases spanning the gap. Germline CDR1 SGHNT, CDR2 YYREEE (reference sequence). Here the CDR3 reads CASSLGAATNEKLFF. The CDR3 DNA sequence: TGTGCCAGCAGCTTGGGGGCAGCAACTAATGAAAAACTGTTTTTT. The full variable domain, in which reference TRBV5-4 and TRBJ1-4 provide the parts outside the CDR3, is ETGVTQSPTHLIKTRGQQVTLRCSSQSGHNTVSWYQQALGQGPQFIFQYYREEENGRGNFPPRFSGLQFPNYSSELNVNALELDDSALYLCASSLGAATNEKLFFGSGTQLSVL.

V is TRBV2 and J is TRBJ2-3, with D perhaps assigned TRBD1 or TRBD2 (5 bases each). The V and J ends lost 7 bases and 0 bases respectively, with 20 bases between them. The germline V gene has CDR1 SNHLY and CDR2 FYNNEI. This CDR3 is built from 17 residues. In DNA form, the CDR3 reads TGTGCCAGCATACTACCCCTCCGGGACCGTAGCACAGATACGCAGTATTTT. It is translated as CASILPLRDRSTDTQYF.

The chain links TRBV10-3 to TRBJ1-5, with 10 bases lining up with TRBD1. CDR1 and CDR2 from the germline V gene are ENHRY and SYGVKD. The length of the CDR3 is 13 residues. V lost 6 bases to trimming and J lost 7 bases; unmatched junction nucleotides: 3. The CDR3, as DNA: TGTGCCATCAGCGCGGACAGGGGGCAGCCCCAGCATTTT. This codes for CAISADRGQPQHF.

The chain carries TRBV7-2 and TRBJ2-4, with 13 bases matching TRBD2. V shed 5 bases, J shed 0 bases, and the junction held 4 bases outside the gene matches. This CDR3 contains 17 residues. Germline V gives CDR1 SGHTA, CDR2 FQGNSA. The CDR3 is CASSPGLAGVAKNIQYF. As DNA, the CDR3 is TGTGCCAGCAGCCCCGGACTAGCGGGAGTAGCCAAAAACATTCAGTACTTC. The whole variable domain, filled in from reference TRBV7-2 and TRBJ2-4, reads GAGVSQSPSNKVTEKGKDVELRCDPISGHTALYWYRQSLGQGLEFLIYFQGNSAPDKSGLPSDRFSAERTGGSVSTLTIQRTQQEDSAVYLCASSPGLAGVAKNIQYFGAGTRLSVL.

The DNA for the CDR3 is TGTGCCTGGAGGTATCTGCGACGGGGAAAAGGGGAGTTCTTC. Translated, it gives CAWRYLRRGKGEFF. The chain recombines TRBV30 with TRBJ2-1; D assignment may be TRBD1 or TRBD2 (5 bases each). The CDR3 spans 14 residues. V dropped 3 bases and J dropped 14 bases, with 23 bases sitting between them. Germline CDR1 GTSNPN, CDR2 SVGIG (reference sequence).

This sequence joins TRBV10-2 and TRBJ1-4; TRBD1 matches at 7 bases. The CDR3 is 15 amino acids. The J segment lost 4 bases and the V segment lost 4 bases, leaving 6 bases of the junction unmatched. Germline-derived CDR1 and CDR2 are WSHSY and SAAADI. The CDR3 coding sequence is TGCGCCAGCAGTGCTGGCGGACAGGTTAATGAAAAACTGTTTTTT. This encodes CASSAGGQVNEKLFF.